The T cell receptor (beta chain) described here comes from a study of shared clonotypes between healthy human individuals. This CDR3 comprises 13 residues. Trimming took 5 bases from V and 0 from J, leaving 8 bases between them. Germline CDR1 SGHRS, CDR2 YFSETQ. Profiling relied on immunoSEQ multiplex PCR, and the TCRdb table lists in-frame clones only, not all of them. The data contain fewer than 3 million clones, less than 95% of them singletons. The V call is TRBV5-1, the J call TRBJ1-1; D gene unclear. This sequence was found in a man younger than 30 in good health. Some clones in this sample may be carry-over from other donors' samples. Source material: naive CD4+ T cells from PBMCs. Described subset: CD45RA+ positively selected. The CDR3 region has the DNA TGCGCCAGCAGGAGAGACATGAACACTGAAGCTTTCTTT. This translates into CASRRDMNTEAFF. The full variable domain, its missing parts supplied by reference TRBV5-1 and TRBJ1-1, is KAGVTQTPRYLIKTRGQQVTLSCSPISGHRSVSWYQQTPGQGLQFLFEYFSETQRNKGNFPGRFSGRQFSNSRSEMNVSTLELGDSALYLCASRRDMNTEAFFGQGTRLTVV.